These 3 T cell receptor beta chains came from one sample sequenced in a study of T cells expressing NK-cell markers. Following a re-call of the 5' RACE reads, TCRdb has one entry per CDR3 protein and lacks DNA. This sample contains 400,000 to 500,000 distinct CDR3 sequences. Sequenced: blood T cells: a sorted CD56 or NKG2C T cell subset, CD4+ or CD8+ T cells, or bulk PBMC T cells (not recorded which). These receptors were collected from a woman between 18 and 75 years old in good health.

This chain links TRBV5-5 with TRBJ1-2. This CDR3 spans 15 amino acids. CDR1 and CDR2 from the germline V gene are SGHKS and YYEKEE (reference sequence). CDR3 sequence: CASSLEVLANYGYTF. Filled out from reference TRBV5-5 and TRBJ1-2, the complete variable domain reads DAGVTQSPTHLIKTRGQQVTLRCSPISGHKSVSWYQQVLGQGPQFIFQYYEKEERGRGNFPDRFSARQFPNYSSELNVNALLLGDSALYLCASSLEVLANYGYTFGSGTRLTVV.

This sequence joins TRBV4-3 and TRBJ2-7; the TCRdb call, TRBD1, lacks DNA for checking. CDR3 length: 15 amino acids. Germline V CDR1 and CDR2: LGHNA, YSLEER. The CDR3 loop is CASSQVGAPSYEQYF.

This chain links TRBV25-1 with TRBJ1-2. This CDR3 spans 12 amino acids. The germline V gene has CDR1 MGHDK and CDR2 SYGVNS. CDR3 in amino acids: CASTPVSYGYTF.